The clone carrying this TCR beta chain has more than one count but fewer than ten. The antigen is undetermined. This sample is part of a study of CD8 T cells in ankylosing spondylitis. Libraries of TCR beta came from quantitative 5'-RACE with molecular barcodes. TCRdb re-analysed the 5' RACE reads in MiXCR, keeping a single row per CDR3 protein. Altogether approximately 100,000 distinct CDR3 sequences are present, roughly 8.3% being singletons, with the ten largest covering nearly 10%. Deletions cut 5 bases from V and 0 bases from J, with 9 bases between. CDR1 is SGHTA, CDR2 FQGTGA, per germline. This CDR3 has 14 amino acids. Study-wide points: Reportedly, significant enrichment of disease-linked clones occurred in matched ankylosing spondylitis synovial fluid.

The genes are TRBV7-3 and TRBJ2-3; D gene uncertain. Sequencing was done on a sample of blood, either unsorted or a sorted T cell fraction (not recorded which). The source is a male donor with ankylosing spondylitis or in good health (not recorded which). CDR3 DNA: TGTGCCAGCAGCAAGACCGAAAGCACAGATACGCAGTATTTT. The encoded protein is CASSKTESTDTQYF.